The 17 T cell receptor beta chains below were found in one sample sequenced in a study of blood T cell repertoires in COVID-19. Some clones are missing from TCRdb's copy, which holds only in-frame ones; the method was immunoSEQ multiplex PCR. The profile covers fewer than 100,000 clones, with approximately 90% appearing a single time and roughly 4.3% taken by the ten largest. The sequenced sample consisted of peripheral blood. Receptor source: an older man with acute or convalescent COVID-19.

This clone was counted once. The chain recombines TRBV7-8 with TRBJ2-1; 9 nucleotides agree with TRBD2. The CDR3 has 15 amino acids. Trimming at V came to 2 bases and at J to 7 bases, leaving 6 bases not matched to a gene. The germline CDR1 and CDR2 sequences are SGHVS and FQNEAQ. The CDR3 region has the DNA TGTGCCAGCAGCTTACGGGCGGGGGGGAGGAATGAGCAGTTCTTC. Protein: CASSLRAGGRNEQFF.

CDR3 nucleotide sequence: TGTGCCAGCAGTCCAGCGGGCCCGAGCACAGATACGCAGTATTTT. Translation gives CASSPAGPSTDTQYF. The chain links TRBV3-1 (or the pseudogene TRBV3-2) to TRBJ2-3, with a possible D match to TRBD2 (6 bases). This CDR3 region has 15 residues. The germline V gene encodes CDR1 LGHDT and CDR2 YNNKEL (reference sequence). The germline V and J ends were trimmed by 6 bases and 0 bases, with 13 bases remaining between them.

This sequence joins TRBV5-4 and TRBJ2-7; 7 positions agree with TRBD1. Per the germline V gene, CDR1 is SGHNT and CDR2 is YYREEE (reference sequence). V gave up 0 bases and J gave up 0 bases; unmatched junction bases: 0. The CDR3 spans 14 residues. The chain's CDR3 is CASSLDRGSYEQYF. CDR3 DNA sequence: TGTGCCAGCAGCTTGGACAGGGGCTCCTACGAGCAGTACTTC.

CDR3 protein: CAISDRGFYGYTF. The CDR3, as DNA: TGTGCCATCAGTGATAGGGGTTTCTATGGCTACACCTTC. The chain has TRBV10-3 and TRBJ1-2, with D possibly being TRBD1 (5 bases). Trimming removed 3 bases from V and 4 bases from J, with 9 bases in between. Germline values: CDR1 ENHRY, CDR2 SYGVKD. The CDR3 is made up of 13 amino acids.

The sample holds a few counts of this clone. The chain combines TRBV30 with TRBJ2-2, with 7 bases matching TRBD2. Germline CDR1 is GTSNPN and CDR2 is SVGIG (reference sequence). The length of the CDR3 is 13 residues. CDR3 nucleotide sequence: TGTGCTATTGGCGGGGGGAACACCGGGGAGCTGTTTTTT. Amino acid sequence: CAIGGGNTGELFF.

The V gene is TRBV5-1, the J gene TRBJ1-2; 11 nucleotides agree with TRBD1. The trim removed 4 bases at V and 4 bases at J, leaving 6 bases unmatched. The length of the CDR3 is 15 residues. Germline V gene sequence: CDR1 SGHRS, CDR2 YFSETQ. DNA for the CDR3: TGCGCCAGCAGCGTGGGACAGGGGGAAGTCTATGGCTACACCTTC. It is translated as CASSVGQGEVYGYTF.

The J gene is TRBJ1-4, the V gene TRBV29-1, with 7 bases identical to TRBD1. V gave up 0 bases and J gave up 4 bases; unmatched junction bases: 11. From germline, CDR1 is SQVTM and CDR2 ANQGSEA. The length of the CDR3 is 17 residues. The CDR3 DNA reads as TGCAGCGTTGAAGATCAGACAGGGCGCCCGGGTAATGAAAAACTGTTTTTT. Protein sequence: CSVEDQTGRPGNEKLFF.

The genes are TRBV7-9 and TRBJ1-1; tentatively, D is TRBD1 (5 bases). V lost 3 bases to trimming and J lost 4 bases, with 12 bases between them. This CDR3 is 14 amino acids long. Germline CDR1 reads SEHNR; CDR2 reads FQNEAQ (reference sequence). CDR3 in amino acids: CASSLGGLSTEAFF. The CDR3 nucleotides are TGTGCCAGCAGCTTGGGGGGTCTGAGCACTGAAGCTTTCTTT.

The chain recombines TRBV27 with TRBJ1-3, with D maybe TRBD1 (5 bases). The germline V and J ends were trimmed by 5 bases and 0 bases, with 14 bases remaining between them. This CDR3 has 16 residues. Germline CDR1 is MNHEY and CDR2 is SMNVEV (reference sequence). The CDR3 sequence: CASSPHLDSSGNTIYF. The DNA of the CDR3 is TGTGCCAGCAGTCCTCACCTCGACAGCTCTGGAAACACCATATATTTT.

In this sample, this clone turned up once. This chain links TRBV5-6 with TRBJ2-1, with D possibly TRBD2 on 7 matching bases. Germline assignment: CDR1 SGHDT and CDR2 YYEEEE. With 0 bases removed from V and 2 bases from J, the gap between germline ends came to 15 bases. The CDR3 is made up of 17 amino acids. The CDR3 nucleotides read TGTGCCAGCAGCTTGGATATTGGCGGGGGCCCCTACAATGAGCAGTTCTTC. Encoded protein: CASSLDIGGGPYNEQFF.

The chain carries TRBV11-2 and TRBJ2-7; D gene unclear. With 0 bases removed from V and 2 bases from J, the gap between germline ends came to 8 bases. The CDR3 has 14 residues. Germline values: CDR1 SGHAT, CDR2 FQNNGV. The CDR3 loop is CASSLETTTYEQYF. The CDR3 DNA is TGTGCCAGCAGCTTAGAGACAACCACCTACGAGCAGTACTTC.

The chain carries TRBV6-5 and TRBJ1-2; TRBD1 aligns across 8 bases. Germline assignment: CDR1 MNHEY and CDR2 SVGAGI. The J segment lost 2 bases and the V segment lost 6 bases, leaving 2 bases of the junction unmatched. The CDR3 runs 13 residues. The CDR3 DNA reads TGTGCCAGCAGAGGGACAGGCAACTATGGCTACACCTTC. This sequence encodes CASRGTGNYGYTF.

The J gene is TRBJ1-5, the V gene TRBV2; tentative D call: TRBD1 (5 bases). Trimming shortened V by 5 bases and J by 0 bases, and 14 bases separated the two germline ends. Germline CDR1 is SNHLY and CDR2 is FYNNEI. The CDR3 totals 16 residues. The CDR3 DNA sequence: TGTGCCAGCAGTCCTTTGACAGATAATAGCAATCAGCCCCAGCATTTT. Its translation is CASSPLTDNSNQPQHF.

The rearrangement links TRBV3-1 (or the pseudogene TRBV3-2) to TRBJ2-7; TRBD2 might be the D (6 bases). The CDR3 is 15 amino acids. Between the trimmed V and J ends, which lost 0 bases and 3 bases, there was a span of 12 bases. Germline CDR1 is LGHDT and CDR2 is YNNKEL (reference sequence). CDR3 sequence (DNA): TGTGCCAGCAGCCAAGATTCGGGGGTGTACTACGAGCAGTACTTC. Translation: CASSQDSGVYYEQYF.

Regarding this clone: An end of the junction differs from the germline gene, which may be a read error. The rearrangement links TRBV7-2 to TRBJ2-1, with 9 bases fitting TRBD2. CDR3 length: 16 amino acids. Germline values: CDR1 SGHTA, CDR2 FQGNSA. The CDR3 bases are TGTGCCAGCAGCTTAGGCGGAGCGGGGGGCCGCGGGGAGCGGTTCTTC. The encoded protein is CASSLGGAGGRGERFF.

The V and J genes are TRBV27 and TRBJ2-2, with 9 bases lining up with TRBD1. CDR3 length: 17 residues. Germline-derived CDR1 and CDR2 are MNHEY and SMNVEV (reference sequence). With 5 bases clipped from V and 3 bases from J, the junction kept 10 bases outside the gene matches. The CDR3 here is CASSPLTGTGYTGELFF. As DNA, the CDR3 is TGTGCCAGCAGTCCCCTTACCGGGACAGGGTACACCGGGGAGCTGTTTTTT.

The V call is TRBV5-1, the J call TRBJ1-3; maybe TRBD1 (5 bases). The V end lost 0 bases, the J end lost 4 bases, and 11 bases lay between the germline ends. Germline V lookup: CDR1 SGHRS, CDR2 YFSETQ. This CDR3 comprises 15 residues. CDR3 nucleotides: TGCGCCAGCAGCTTGGATGGGGCGAGGGGAAACACCATATATTTT. It specifies CASSLDGARGNTIYF.